This T cell receptor beta chain was sequenced in a study of identical twins. Overall study results and limits: Insertion counts were lower in abundant cord blood beta clonotypes, a trend that memory repertoires did not show. Cross-sectional statistics underpinned the conclusions; the same donors were not followed.

Note on this clonotype: Antigen unknown.

J gave up 3 bases and V 2 bases, and 3 bases lay outside the gene matches. The CDR3 spans 15 residues. Germline V gene lookup returns CDR1 DFQATT and CDR2 SNEGSKA (reference sequence). TCRdb redid the calling of the 5' RACE reads with MiXCR, one entry per CDR3 protein. The sample lists 500,000 to 650,000 distinct CDR3 sequences, around 20% occurring once. This sample was shared with a second study, whose subject was yellow fever vaccine responses in identical twins.

J is TRBJ2-7 and V is TRBV20-1, with 14 bases aligning to TRBD2. Sample: CD4+ T cells sorted from blood. The TCR was taken from a woman between 18 and 29 years old in good health. The CDR3 DNA reads TGCAGTGCTAGAACCGGGACTAGCGGGAGCTACGAGCAGTACTTC. Its protein product is CSARTGTSGSYEQYF.